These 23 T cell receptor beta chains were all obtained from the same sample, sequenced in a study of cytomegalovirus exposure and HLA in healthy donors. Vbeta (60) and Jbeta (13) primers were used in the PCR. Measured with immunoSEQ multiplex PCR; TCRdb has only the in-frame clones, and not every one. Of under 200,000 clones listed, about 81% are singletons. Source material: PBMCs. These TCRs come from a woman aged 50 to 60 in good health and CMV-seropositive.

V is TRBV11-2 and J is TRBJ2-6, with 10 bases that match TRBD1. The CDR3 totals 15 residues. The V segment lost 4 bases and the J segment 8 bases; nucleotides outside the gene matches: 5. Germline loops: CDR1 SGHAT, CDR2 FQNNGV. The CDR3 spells CASSSADRGPNVLTF. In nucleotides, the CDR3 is TGTGCCAGCAGCTCGGCCGACAGGGGGCCCAACGTCCTGACTTTC.

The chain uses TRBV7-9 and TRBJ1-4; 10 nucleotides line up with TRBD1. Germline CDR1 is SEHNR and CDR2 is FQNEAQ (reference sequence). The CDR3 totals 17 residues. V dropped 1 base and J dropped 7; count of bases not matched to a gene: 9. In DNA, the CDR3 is TGTGCCAGCAGCTTAGTATTTGGGACAGGGGAGACTGAAAAACTGTTTTTT. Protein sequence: CASSLVFGTGETEKLFF.

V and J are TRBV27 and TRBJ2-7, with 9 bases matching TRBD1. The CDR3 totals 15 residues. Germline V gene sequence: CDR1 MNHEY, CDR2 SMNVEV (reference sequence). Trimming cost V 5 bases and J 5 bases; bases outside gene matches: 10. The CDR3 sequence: CASSPSRTGDHEQYF. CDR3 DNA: TGTGCCAGCAGTCCCTCCCGGACAGGGGACCACGAGCAGTACTTC.

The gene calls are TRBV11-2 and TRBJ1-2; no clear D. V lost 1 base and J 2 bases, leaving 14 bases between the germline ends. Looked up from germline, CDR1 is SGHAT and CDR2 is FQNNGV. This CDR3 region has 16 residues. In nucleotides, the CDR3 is TGTGCCAGCAGCTTAGGTTCGCTAGGAAACAACTATGGCTACACCTTC. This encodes CASSLGSLGNNYGYTF.

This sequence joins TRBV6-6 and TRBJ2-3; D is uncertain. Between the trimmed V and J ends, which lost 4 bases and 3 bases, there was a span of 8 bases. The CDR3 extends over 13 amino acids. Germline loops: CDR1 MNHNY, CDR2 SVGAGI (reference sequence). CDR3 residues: CASSSPVTDTQYF. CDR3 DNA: TGTGCCAGCAGTTCCCCGGTGACAGATACGCAGTATTTT.

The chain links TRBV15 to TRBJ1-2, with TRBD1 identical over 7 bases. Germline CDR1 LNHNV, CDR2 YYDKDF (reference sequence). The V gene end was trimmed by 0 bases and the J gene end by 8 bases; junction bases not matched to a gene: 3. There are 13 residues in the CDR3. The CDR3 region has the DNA TGTGCCACCAGCAGAGAGCGGACAGGAGGCTACACCTTC. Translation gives CATSRERTGGYTF. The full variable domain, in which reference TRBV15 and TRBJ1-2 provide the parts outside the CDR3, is DAMVIQNPRYQVTQFGKPVTLSCSQTLNHNVMYWYQQKSSQAPKLLFHYYDKDFNNEADTPDNFQSRRPNTSFCFLDIRSPGLGDTAMYLCATSRERTGGYTFGSGTRLTVV.

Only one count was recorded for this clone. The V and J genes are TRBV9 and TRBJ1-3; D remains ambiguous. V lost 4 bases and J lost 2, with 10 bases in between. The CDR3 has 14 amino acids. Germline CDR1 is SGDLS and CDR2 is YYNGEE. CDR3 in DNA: TGTGCCAGCAGCTCCACGGTCCCTGGAAACACCATATATTTT. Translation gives CASSSTVPGNTIYF.

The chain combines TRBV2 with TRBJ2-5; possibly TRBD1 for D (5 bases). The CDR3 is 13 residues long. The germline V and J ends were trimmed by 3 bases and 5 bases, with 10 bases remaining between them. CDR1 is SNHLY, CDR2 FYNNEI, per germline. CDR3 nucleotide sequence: TGTGCCAGCAGTGACAGGGATGGGGAGACCCAGTACTTC. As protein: CASSDRDGETQYF.

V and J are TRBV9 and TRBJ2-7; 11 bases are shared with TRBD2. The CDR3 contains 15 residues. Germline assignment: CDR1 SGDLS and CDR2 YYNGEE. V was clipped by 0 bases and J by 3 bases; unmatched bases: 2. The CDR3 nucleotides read TGTGCCAGCAGCGTAGGTCTAGCGGGGGGCTACGAGCAGTACTTC. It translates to CASSVGLAGGYEQYF.

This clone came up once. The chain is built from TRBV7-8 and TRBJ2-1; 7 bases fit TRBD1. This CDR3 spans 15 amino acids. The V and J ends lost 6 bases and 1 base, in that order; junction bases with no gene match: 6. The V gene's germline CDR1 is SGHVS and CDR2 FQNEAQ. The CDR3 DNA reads TGTGCCAGCAGATATCGACAGGGATCCTACAATGAGCAGTTCTTC. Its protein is CASRYRQGSYNEQFF.

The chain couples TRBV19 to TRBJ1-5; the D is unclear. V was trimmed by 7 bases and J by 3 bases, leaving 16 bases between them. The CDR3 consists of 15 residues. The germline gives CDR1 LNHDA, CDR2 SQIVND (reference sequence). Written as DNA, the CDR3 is TGTGCCAGTACCCAATCCGGGGTTTCCAATCAGCCCCAGCATTTT. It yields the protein CASTQSGVSNQPQHF.

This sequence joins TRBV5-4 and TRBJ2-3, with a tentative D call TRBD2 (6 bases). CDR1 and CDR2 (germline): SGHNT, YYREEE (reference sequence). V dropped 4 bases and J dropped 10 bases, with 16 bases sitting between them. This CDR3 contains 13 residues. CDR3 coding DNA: TGTGCCAGCAGCCTGCCGGGACTCACCGCGCAGTATTTT. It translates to CASSLPGLTAQYF.

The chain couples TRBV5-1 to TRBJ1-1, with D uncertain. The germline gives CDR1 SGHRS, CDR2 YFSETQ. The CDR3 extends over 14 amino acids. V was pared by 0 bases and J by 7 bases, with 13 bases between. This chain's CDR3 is CASSLGGSRLEAFF. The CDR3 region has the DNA TGCGCCAGCAGCTTGGGCGGCAGTCGCCTTGAAGCTTTCTTT.

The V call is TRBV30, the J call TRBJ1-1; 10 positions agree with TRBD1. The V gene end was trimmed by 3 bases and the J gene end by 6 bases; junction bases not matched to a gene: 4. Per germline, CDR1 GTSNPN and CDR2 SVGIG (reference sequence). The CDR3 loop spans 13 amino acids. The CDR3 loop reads CAWRVGTGAEAFF. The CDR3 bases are TGTGCCTGGAGAGTAGGGACAGGGGCTGAAGCTTTCTTT.

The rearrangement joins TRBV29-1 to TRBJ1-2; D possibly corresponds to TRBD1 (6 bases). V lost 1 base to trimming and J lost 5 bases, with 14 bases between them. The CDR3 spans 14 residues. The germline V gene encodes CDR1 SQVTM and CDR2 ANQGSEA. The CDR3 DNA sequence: TGCAGCGTTGAAGGACTGGACAGAAGTTATGGCTACACCTTC. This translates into CSVEGLDRSYGYTF.

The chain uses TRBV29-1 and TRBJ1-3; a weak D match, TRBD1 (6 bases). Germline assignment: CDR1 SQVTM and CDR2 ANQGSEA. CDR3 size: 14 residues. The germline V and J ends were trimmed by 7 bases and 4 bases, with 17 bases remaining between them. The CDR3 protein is CSAWSGDTGNTIYF. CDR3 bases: TGCAGCGCCTGGTCTGGGGACACCGGAAACACCATATATTTT.

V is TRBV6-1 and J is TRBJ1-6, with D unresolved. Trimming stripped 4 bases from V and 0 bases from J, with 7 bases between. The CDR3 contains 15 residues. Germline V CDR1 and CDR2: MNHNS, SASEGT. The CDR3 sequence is CASSAGSSYNSPLHF. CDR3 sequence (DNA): TGTGCCAGCAGTGCCGGGAGCTCCTATAATTCACCCCTCCACTTT.

The chain's CDR3 is CASSLGQGTLNTEAFF. The CDR3 DNA follows: TGTGCCAGCAGCTTAGGTCAGGGGACCTTGAACACTGAAGCTTTCTTT. The chain carries TRBV11-2 and TRBJ1-1, with D perhaps matching TRBD1 (6 bases). This CDR3 has 16 residues. CDR1 is SGHAT, CDR2 FQNNGV, per germline. Trimming pared 1 base from V and 0 bases from J, leaving 12 bases between.

In DNA form, the CDR3 reads TGTGCCACCAGCAGGATGAGGAGCTCCTACGAGCAGTACTTC. Encoded protein: CATSRMRSSYEQYF. This chain uses TRBV15 with TRBJ2-7; D gene uncertain. The CDR3 consists of 14 residues. Germline V gene data show CDR1 as LNHNV and CDR2 as YYDKDF (reference sequence). The V gene lost 3 bases and the J gene lost 0 bases, with 9 bases spanning the gap.

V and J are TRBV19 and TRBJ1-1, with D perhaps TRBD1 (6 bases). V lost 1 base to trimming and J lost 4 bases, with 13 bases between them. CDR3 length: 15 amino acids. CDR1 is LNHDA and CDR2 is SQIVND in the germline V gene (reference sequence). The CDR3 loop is CASSIAGGGPTEAFF. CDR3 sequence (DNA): TGTGCCAGTAGTATAGCCGGCGGGGGGCCCACTGAAGCTTTCTTT.

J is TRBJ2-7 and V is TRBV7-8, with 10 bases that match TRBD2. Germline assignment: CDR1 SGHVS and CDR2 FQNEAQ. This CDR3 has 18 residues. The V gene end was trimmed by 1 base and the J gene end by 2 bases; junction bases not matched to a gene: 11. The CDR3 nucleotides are TGTGCCAGCAGCTTAGAGTCCCTCGTTAGCGGGGGGCCCTACGAGCAGTACTTC. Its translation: CASSLESLVSGGPYEQYF.

CDR3 loop: CASSDPGLASHEQYF. CDR3 nucleotides: TGTGCCAGCTCTGACCCGGGACTAGCAAGCCACGAGCAGTACTTC. The chain recombines TRBV19 with TRBJ2-7; 9 bases are a match to TRBD2. The CDR3 loop spans 15 amino acids. Trimming cost V 9 bases and J 5 bases; bases outside gene matches: 14. Germline CDR1 LNHDA, CDR2 SQIVND (reference sequence).

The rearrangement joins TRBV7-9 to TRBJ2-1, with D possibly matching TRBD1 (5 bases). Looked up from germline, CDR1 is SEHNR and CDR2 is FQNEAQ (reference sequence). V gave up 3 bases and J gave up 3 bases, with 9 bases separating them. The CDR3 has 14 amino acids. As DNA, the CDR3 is TGTGCCAGCAGCTTGGACACAGACTACAATGAGCAGTTCTTC. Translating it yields CASSLDTDYNEQFF.